Below, 21 T cell receptor beta chains from the same sample are listed, as sequenced in a study of prognosis after radiotherapy for stage I lung cancer. Genomic DNA served as the source from which two-round multiplex PCR generated TCR beta CDR3 amplicons. Round-one PCR had primers specific to each TRBV and TRBJ gene. TCRdb re-derived calls from the multiplex PCR reads in MiXCR, one entry per CDR3 protein. The data hold some 28,000 distinct CDR3 sequences, with roughly 31% observed a single time. The material was PBMCs, obtained before or after stereotactic body radiation therapy (not recorded which). These receptor sequences come from a donor over 45 with non-small cell lung cancer.

This clonotype has at least ten counts. J is TRBJ2-7 and V is TRBV6-1; 10 positions match TRBD2. Germline V lookup: CDR1 MNHNS, CDR2 SASEGT. The V and J ends lost 6 bases and 3 bases, in that order; junction bases with no gene match: 8. CDR3 length: 15 amino acids. CDR3 residues: CASRGSSGGGYEQYF. The CDR3 nucleotides read TGTGCCAGCAGAGGGTCCAGCGGGGGGGGCTACGAGCAGTACTTC.

Many counts were recorded for this clonotype. The rearrangement links TRBV6-5 to TRBJ2-1, with 9 bases identical to TRBD2. The J segment lost 3 bases and the V segment lost 0 bases, leaving 6 bases of the junction unmatched. This CDR3 contains 17 residues. Germline V gene lookup returns CDR1 MNHEY and CDR2 SVGAGI. CDR3 DNA: TGTGCCAGCAGTTACTCCGCTCCTAGCGGGGTCTACAATGAGCAGTTCTTC. Translating it yields CASSYSAPSGVYNEQFF.

This clonotype was seen repeatedly, ten times or more. The chain combines TRBV30 with TRBJ1-2, with D maybe TRBD1 (5 bases). The germline V gene encodes CDR1 GTSNPN and CDR2 SVGIG (reference sequence). V gave up 0 bases and J gave up 3 bases, with 20 bases separating them. The CDR3 consists of 17 residues. CDR3 residues: CAWSVASRGQRYYGYTF. CDR3 in DNA: TGTGCCTGGAGTGTAGCTTCCCGGGGCCAGAGATACTATGGCTACACCTTC.

This clonotype was detected ten times or more. The chain combines TRBV9 with TRBJ1-3; D might be TRBD1 (6 bases). V lost 4 bases and J lost 2, with 13 bases in between. Germline V gene lookup returns CDR1 SGDLS and CDR2 YYNGEE. The CDR3 extends over 15 amino acids. The CDR3 is CASSLGGFTGNTIYF. Written as DNA, the CDR3 is TGTGCCAGCAGCCTAGGGGGGTTCACTGGAAACACCATATATTTT.

Turning to this clonotype: It differs at one base from a far larger clone, so likely a read error. The chain has TRBV6-9 and TRBJ2-3, with 8 bases matching TRBD2. V trimming: 4 bases; J trimming: 3 bases; junction bases outside the gene matches: 6. This CDR3 contains 15 residues. CDR1 and CDR2 (germline): MNHGY, SVAAGI. The CDR3 DNA follows: TGTGCCAGCAGTTTAGCGGGATCTAGAACAGATACGCAGTATTTT. Its protein product is CASSLAGSRTDTQYF.

This clonotype was detected many times. The chain combines TRBV19 with TRBJ1-1; 12 bases line up with TRBD1. The junction had 10 bases not matched to a gene; V was cut back by 8 bases and J by 3 bases. Germline loops: CDR1 LNHDA, CDR2 SQIVND (reference sequence). The CDR3 length is 16 residues. CDR3 nucleotides: TGTGCCAGTCGGGACAGGGGGCTTTCTGAATACACTGAAGCTTTCTTT. Residues: CASRDRGLSEYTEAFF.

Many counts were recorded for this clonotype. The chain uses TRBV6-9 and TRBJ2-7; the D is unclear. Trimming cost V 3 bases and J 0 bases, with 12 bases left between them. Per the germline V gene, CDR1 is MNHGY and CDR2 is SVAAGI. The CDR3 extends over 15 amino acids. The CDR3 nucleotides read TGTGCCAGCAGTTACGTGATCGGAAGCTCCTACGAGCAGTACTTC. It is translated as CASSYVIGSSYEQYF.

This clonotype is termed medium-sized (0.01 to 0.1%). Here the CDR3 DNA reads TGCAGTGCTAGATCCACTAGCGGGGGCAACAATGAGCAGTTCTTC. This gives the protein CSARSTSGGNNEQFF. The J gene is TRBJ2-1, the V gene TRBV20-1, with 11 bases identical to TRBD2. Germline CDR1 and CDR2: DFQATT and SNEGSKA (reference sequence). V lost 2 bases and J lost 5; bases outside the gene matches: 5. CDR3 length: 15 residues.

By frequency in the sample, this clonotype is medium-sized. The gene calls are TRBV19 and TRBJ1-5; D is unresolved. The ends were cut back, 5 bases at V and 0 bases at J, with 20 bases in the middle. Germline CDR1 LNHDA, CDR2 SQIVND (reference sequence). This CDR3 is built from 18 residues. The CDR3 bases are TGTGCCAGTAGTTATGCAGATACCCGCGGATATAGCAATCAGCCCCAGCATTTT. Protein product: CASSYADTRGYSNQPQHF.

This clonotype was seen repeatedly, ten times or more. The gene calls are TRBV6-2 or TRBV6-3 and TRBJ2-1, with 10 bases identical to TRBD2. V shed 6 bases, J shed 6 bases, and the junction held 5 bases outside the gene matches. The CDR3 spans 14 residues. Germline-derived CDR1 and CDR2 are MNHEY and SVGEGT. The CDR3 region is CASRGLASINEQFF. The CDR3 nucleotides are TGTGCCAGCAGGGGACTAGCGAGTATCAATGAGCAGTTCTTC.

This clonotype was picked up many times. The CDR3 bases are TGTGCCAGCAGCCACCAGGGGAGGTTGCAGCGAAACACCATATATTTT. It encodes CASSHQGRLQRNTIYF. The chain recombines TRBV3-1 with TRBJ1-3; TRBD1 is a possible D gene (6 bases). The V gene lost 3 bases and the J gene lost 5 bases, with 17 bases spanning the gap. The CDR3 sequence is 16 residues long. CDR1 and CDR2 (germline): LGHDT, YNNKEL (reference sequence). The full variable domain, rest sourced from reference TRBV3-1 and TRBJ1-3, is DTAVSQTPKYLVTQMGNDKSIKCEQNLGHDTMYWYKQDSKKFLKIMFSYNNKELIINETVPNRFSPKSPDKAHLNLHINSLELGDSAVYFCASSHQGRLQRNTIYFGEGSWLTVV.

The table lists this clonotype with many counts. This rearrangement joins TRBV19 to TRBJ1-6, with 9 bases fitting TRBD1. Trimming took 7 bases from V and 5 from J; bases not matched to a gene: 6. Germline V gives CDR1 LNHDA, CDR2 SQIVND (reference sequence). This CDR3 spans 15 amino acids. As DNA, the CDR3 is TGTGCCAGTACCGCGACAGGGGGGGATAATTCACCCCTCCACTTT. Encoded protein: CASTATGGDNSPLHF.

The J gene is TRBJ2-2, the V gene TRBV9; D is undetermined. Germline V CDR1 and CDR2: SGDLS, YYNGEE. Between the trimmed V and J ends, which lost 5 bases and 5 bases, there was a span of 13 bases. CDR3 length: 14 amino acids. The chain's CDR3 is CASSGLFGTGELFF. The CDR3 DNA reads as TGTGCCAGCAGTGGCCTCTTTGGTACCGGGGAGCTGTTTTTT.

This rearrangement joins TRBV20-1 to TRBJ2-1; D remains unclear. The V gene's germline CDR1 is DFQATT and CDR2 SNEGSKA (reference sequence). The CDR3 is 17 residues long. V lost 4 bases and J lost 5, with 24 bases in between. This CDR3 reads CSANPTMERHGDNEQFF. CDR3 nucleotides: TGCAGTGCTAACCCAACTATGGAAAGACATGGGGACAATGAGCAGTTCTTC.

The V call is TRBV5-5, the J call TRBJ1-2; D is unresolved. The CDR3 sequence is 15 residues long. V dropped 1 base and J dropped 1 base, with 11 bases sitting between them. Germline V gives CDR1 SGHKS, CDR2 YYEKEE (reference sequence). CDR3 sequence: CASSLRGLLNYGYTF. CDR3 DNA: TGTGCCAGCAGCTTGAGAGGGTTGCTTAACTATGGCTACACCTTC.

This clonotype was seen at least ten times. The chain joins TRBV28 to TRBJ2-7; 9 nucleotides line up with TRBD2. Trimming cost V 5 bases and J 1 base; bases outside gene matches: 6. Germline values: CDR1 MDHEN, CDR2 SYDVKM. The CDR3 loop spans 15 amino acids. The CDR3 here is CASSPGLADSYEQYF. CDR3 nucleotides: TGTGCCAGCAGTCCGGGACTAGCCGATTCCTACGAGCAGTACTTC.

V is TRBV11-2 and J is TRBJ2-1, with TRBD2 identical over 8 bases. From germline, CDR1 is SGHAT and CDR2 FQNNGV. Unmatched junction bases numbered 13, after V lost 8 bases and J lost 10 bases. This CDR3 is built from 14 residues. The CDR3 region has the DNA TGTGCCAGCCCTCGGACTAGCCACTTCATAGAGCAGTTCTTC. It is translated as CASPRTSHFIEQFF.

The chain recombines TRBV7-9 with TRBJ2-7, with 8 bases aligning to TRBD2. The CDR3 spans 16 residues. The germline CDR1 and CDR2 sequences are SEHNR and FQNEAQ (reference sequence). J lost 1 base, V lost 2 bases, and 7 bases had no gene match. The CDR3 nucleotides read TGTGCCAGCAGCTTATTAGACGGGAGGGCGTCCTACGAGCAGTACTTC. Residues: CASSLLDGRASYEQYF. The complete variable domain, with remaining parts taken from reference TRBV7-9 and TRBJ2-7, reads DTGVSQNPRHKITKRGQNVTFRCDPISEHNRLYWYRQTLGQGPEFLTYFQNEAQLEKSRLLSDRFSAERPKGSFSTLEIQRTEQGDSAMYLCASSLLDGRASYEQYFGPGTRLTVT.

This clonotype appeared many times. CDR3 DNA sequence: TGTGCCAGCAGGCACGGGGGACCCTACGAGCAGTACTTC. Translating it yields CASRHGGPYEQYF. J is TRBJ2-7 and V is TRBV6-1; possible D gene TRBD2, 6 bases. CDR3 length: 13 residues. The germline CDR1 and CDR2 sequences are MNHNS and SASEGT. Trimming left V 6 bases short and J 2 bases short, with 11 bases between.

As regards this clonotype: A far larger clone is one base from this, pointing to a likely read error. The chain joins TRBV6-1 to TRBJ2-7; D might be TRBD1 or TRBD2, each matching 6 bases. Germline loops: CDR1 MNHNS, CDR2 SASEGT. This CDR3 comprises 13 residues. CDR3 sequence reads: CASSEQQGGERYF. The DNA of the CDR3 is TGTGCCAGCAGTGAGCAACAGGGAGGCGAGCGGTACTTC.

In its sample, this clonotype was seen many times. The chain is built from TRBV13 and TRBJ1-1; D is unresolved. Germline V gene lookup returns CDR1 PRHDT and CDR2 FYEKMQ (reference sequence). The V and J ends lost 5 bases and 1 base respectively, with 8 bases between them. This CDR3 is 13 amino acids long. The DNA of the CDR3 is TGTGCCAGCAGCATCTCAGGGAACACTGAAGCTTTCTTT. This codes for CASSISGNTEAFF.